The entry that follows covers one TCR beta chain sequence. What it binds is unknown. This sample is part of a study of blood T cells in healthy people across ages. The study's findings and limits: Estimated diversity, derived from one million T cells, was regarded as an underestimate.

The sample, 7.5 to 10 milliliters of peripheral blood, was drawn from each donor. Per sample, at least 5.5 micrograms of total RNA were extracted. A sample-barcoded 5' primer and a J-beta primer mix were used in a second PCR of roughly 7 to 12 cycles. Every sample gave at least 2.5 million paired-end reads containing CDR3. One entry per CDR3 protein, called by TCRdb with MiXCR from the 5' RACE reads. This table has more than 700,000 distinct CDR3 sequences, around 50% appearing once. V lost 4 bases, J lost 0 bases, and 7 bases stayed unmatched. The CDR3 sequence is 17 residues long. Germline loops: CDR1 LGHNA, CDR2 YSLEER.

J is TRBJ2-1 and V is TRBV4-3; 9 bases are shared with TRBD2. The source material was blood. The receptor comes from a man older than 75 in good health. CDR3 in DNA: TGCGCCAGCAGCCCTCGGGGTAGCGGGAGCTCCTACAATGAGCAGTTCTTC. Amino acid sequence: CASSPRGSGSSYNEQFF.